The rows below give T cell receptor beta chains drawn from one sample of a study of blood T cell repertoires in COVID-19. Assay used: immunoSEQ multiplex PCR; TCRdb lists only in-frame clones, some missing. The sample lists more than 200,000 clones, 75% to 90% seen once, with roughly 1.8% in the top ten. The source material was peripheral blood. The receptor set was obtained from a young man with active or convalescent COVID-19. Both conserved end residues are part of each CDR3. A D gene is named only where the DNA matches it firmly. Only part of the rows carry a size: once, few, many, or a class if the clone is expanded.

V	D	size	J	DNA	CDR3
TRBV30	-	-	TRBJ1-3	TGTGCCTGGACTTCAGGAATATCTGGAAACACCATATATTTT	CAWTSGISGNTIYF
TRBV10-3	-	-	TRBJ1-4	TGTGCCATCAGTGAGTCGACAGGTAGCAGGGAAAAACTGTTTTTT	CAISESTGSREKLFF
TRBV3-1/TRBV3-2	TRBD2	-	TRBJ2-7	TGTGCCAGCAGCCCCCAAGCTAGCGGGGGTCCCTACGAGCAGTACTTC	CASSPQASGGPYEQYF
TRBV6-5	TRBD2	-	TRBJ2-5	TGTGCCAGCAGTCTCCGCGGGGGGGCCGGTGAGACCCAGTACTTC	CASSLRGGAGETQYF
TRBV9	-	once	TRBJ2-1	TGTGCCAGCAGCGATGGACAGAGCTCCTACAATGAGCAGTTCTTC	CASSDGQSSYNEQFF
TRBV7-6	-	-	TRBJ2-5	TGTGCCAGCAGCGAGAAAGAGACCCAGTACTTC	CASSEKETQYF
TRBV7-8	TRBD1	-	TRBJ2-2	TGTGCCAGCAGCTTATCGTTAAGGAGCAGGGGGCGGGGCACCGGGGAGCTGTTTTTT	CASSLSLRSRGRGTGELFF
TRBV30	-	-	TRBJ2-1	TGTGCCTGGAGTGTACTGGGCCCCGACCACCTCTTC	CAWSVLGPDHLF
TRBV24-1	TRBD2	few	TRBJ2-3	TGTGCCTCTACCTCTAGCGGGGGGCCGCCAGATACGCAGTATTTT	CASTSSGGPPDTQYF
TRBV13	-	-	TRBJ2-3	TGTGCCAGCAGCCCCGACCCGAAACACAGGTCAGATACGCAGTATTTT	CASSPDPKHRSDTQYF
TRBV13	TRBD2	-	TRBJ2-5	TGTGCCAGCAGCCAATGGGGGGGGTTGGAGACCCAGTACTTC	CASSQWGGLETQYF
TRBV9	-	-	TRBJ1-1	TGTGCCAGCAGCGTACGGGGGGACGGCACTGAAGCTTTCTTT	CASSVRGDGTEAFF
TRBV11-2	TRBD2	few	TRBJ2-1	TGTGCCAGCAGCTCACCCGAAAGACTAGCCACACCTTACAATGAGCAGTTCTTC	CASSSPERLATPYNEQFF
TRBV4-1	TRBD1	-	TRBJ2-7	TGCGCCAGCAGCCAATTTATTGGGACAGGGTTCGTATACGAGCAGTACTTC	CASSQFIGTGFVYEQYF
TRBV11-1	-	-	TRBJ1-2	TGTGCCAGCAGCCGGGGGGCAAACCCTTTCTATGGCTACACCTTC	CASSRGANPFYGYTF
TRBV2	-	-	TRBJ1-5	TGTGCCAGCAGAGAGACAGGATTATATCAGCCCCAGCATTTT	CASRETGLYQPQHF
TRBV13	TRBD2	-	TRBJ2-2	TGTGCCAGCAGCCCGACTAGCGGGGCAGAGAACACCGGGGAGCTGTTTTTT	CASSPTSGAENTGELFF
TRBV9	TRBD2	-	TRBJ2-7	TGTGCCAGCAGCGAGAGCGGGGGGGCCTTCTACGAGCAGTACTTC	CASSESGGAFYEQYF
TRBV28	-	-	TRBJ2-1	TGTGCCAGCAGTGAGGGGGACCTATCCTACAATGAGCAGTTCTTC	CASSEGDLSYNEQFF
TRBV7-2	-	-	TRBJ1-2	TGTGCCAGCAGCTTAATCGGTGAGGGCTACACCTTC	CASSLIGEGYTF
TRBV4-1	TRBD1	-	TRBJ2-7	TGCGCCAGCAGTCTCGGACAGGGGTCCTACGAGCAGTACTTC	CASSLGQGSYEQYF
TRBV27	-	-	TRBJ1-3	TGTGCCAGCAGTTTATTTCCCCCAGGATCTGGAAACACCATATATTTT	CASSLFPPGSGNTIYF
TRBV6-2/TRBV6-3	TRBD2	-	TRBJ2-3	TGTGCCAGCAGTTACCTAACTAGCGGCACAGATACGCAGTATTTT	CASSYLTSGTDTQYF
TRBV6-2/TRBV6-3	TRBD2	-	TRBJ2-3	TGTGCCAGCAGTTACTCTCTAGCGGGGGCAGATACGCAGTATTTT	CASSYSLAGADTQYF
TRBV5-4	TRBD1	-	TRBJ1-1	TGTGCCAGCAGCTTCGGACAGGGTATGACTGAAGCTTTCTTT	CASSFGQGMTEAFF
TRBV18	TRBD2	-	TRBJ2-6	TGTGCCAGCTCATCCGCGTGGGGGGGAGCCTCTGGGGCCAACGTCCTGACTTTC	CASSSAWGGASGANVLTF
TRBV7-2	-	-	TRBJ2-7	TGTGCCAGCAGCTTAGGGTCGTGGGGGGATTCCTACGAGCAGTACTTC	CASSLGSWGDSYEQYF
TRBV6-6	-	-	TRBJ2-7	TGTGCCAGCAGTTACCGGTCTGGCGAGCAGTACTTC	CASSYRSGEQYF
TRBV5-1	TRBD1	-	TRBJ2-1	TGCGCCAGCAGCTTGGTGGGACAGGGTAACAATGAGCAGTTCTTC	CASSLVGQGNNEQFF
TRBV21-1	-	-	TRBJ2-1	TGTGCCAGCAGCAAAGCTGGCGGGGGGGCGGTTGAGCAGTTCTTC	CASSKAGGGAVEQFF
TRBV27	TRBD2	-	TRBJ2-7	TGTGCCAGCAGCACTAGCGGGGGGATCTACGAGCAGTACTTC	CASSTSGGIYEQYF
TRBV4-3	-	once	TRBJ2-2	TGCGCCAGCAGCCAAGATCGGTACACCGGGGAGCTGTTTTTT	CASSQDRYTGELFF
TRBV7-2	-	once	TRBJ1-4	TGTGCCAGCAGGCCAGGTGGGAGTACTAATGAAAAACTGTTTTTT	CASRPGGSTNEKLFF
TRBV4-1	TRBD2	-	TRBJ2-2	TGCGCCAGCAGCCAATATTCGCCGCGGGGGGGCTTGGTTCCCGGGGAGCTGTTTTTT	CASSQYSPRGGLVPGELFF
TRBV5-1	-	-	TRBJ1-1	TGCGCCAGCCACACCTCGACAGGGAACACTGAAGCTTTCTTT	CASHTSTGNTEAFF
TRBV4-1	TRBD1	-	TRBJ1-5	TGCGCCAGCAGCCTAACAAAGGGGGACAGGGCAAGCAATCAGCCCCAGCATTTT	CASSLTKGDRASNQPQHF
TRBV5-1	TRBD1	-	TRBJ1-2	TGCGCCAGCAGCTTCGGACAGGGCTGGGGCTACACCTTC	CASSFGQGWGYTF
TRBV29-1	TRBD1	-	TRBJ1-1	TGCAGCGTTGTCATCAGGGGGCTCCGACCCTGGGACACTGAAGCTTTCTTT	CSVVIRGLRPWDTEAFF
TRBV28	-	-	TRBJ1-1	TGTGCCAGCAGTTTATCGGCAGGGCAGACCGAAGCTTTCTTT	CASSLSAGQTEAFF
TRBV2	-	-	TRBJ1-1	TGTGCCAGCAGTTTCCGGACAGAAGAAGCTTTCTTT	CASSFRTEEAFF
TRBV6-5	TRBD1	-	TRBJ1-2	TGTGCCAGCAGCAATGGACAGGGCTTTCGGCTTGGCTACACCTTC	CASSNGQGFRLGYTF
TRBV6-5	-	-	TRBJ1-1	TGTGCCAGCAGGTTTAACAGGCGGAACACTGAAGCTTTCTTT	CASRFNRRNTEAFF
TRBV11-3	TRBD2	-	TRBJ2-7	TGTGCCAGCAGCTTAGGCCCCCAAGCGGGGGGGCCTAGCGAGCAGTACTTC	CASSLGPQAGGPSEQYF
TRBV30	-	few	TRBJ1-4	TGTGCCTGGAGTGGGGGGACTAAAGTGTTTTTT	CAWSGGTKVFF
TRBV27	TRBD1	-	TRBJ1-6	TGTGCCAGCACCTCCGGACAGGGAGAATTAGATTCACCCCTCCACTTT	CASTSGQGELDSPLHF
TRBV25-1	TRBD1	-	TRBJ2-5	TGTGCCAGCAGATGGACAGGGGTAGAGACCCAGTACTTC	CASRWTGVETQYF
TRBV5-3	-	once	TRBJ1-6	TGTGCCAGAAGTTCTGGGACTTGGAGGAATTCACCCCTCCACTTT	CARSSGTWRNSPLHF
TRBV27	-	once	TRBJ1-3	TGTGCCAGCAGTTTGGTTGGGGGGGCTGGAAACACCATATATTTT	CASSLVGGAGNTIYF
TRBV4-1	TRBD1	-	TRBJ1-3	TGCGCCAGCAGCCAAAGGGACAGGGGGTACTCATTCTCTGGAAACACCATATATTTT	CASSQRDRGYSFSGNTIYF